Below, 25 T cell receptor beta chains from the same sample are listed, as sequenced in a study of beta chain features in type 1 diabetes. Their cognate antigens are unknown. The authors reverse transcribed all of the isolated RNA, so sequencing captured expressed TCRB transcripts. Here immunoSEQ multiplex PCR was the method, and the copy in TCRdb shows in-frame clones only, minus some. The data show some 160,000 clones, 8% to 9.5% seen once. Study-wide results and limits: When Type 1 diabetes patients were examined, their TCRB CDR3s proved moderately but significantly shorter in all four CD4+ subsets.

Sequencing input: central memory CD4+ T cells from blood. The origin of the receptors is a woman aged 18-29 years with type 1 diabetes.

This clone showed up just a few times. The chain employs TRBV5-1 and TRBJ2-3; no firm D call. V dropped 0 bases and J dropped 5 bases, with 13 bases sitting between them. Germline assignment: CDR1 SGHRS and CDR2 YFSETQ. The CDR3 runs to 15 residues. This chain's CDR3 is CASSLDLFIGDTQYF. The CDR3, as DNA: TGCGCCAGCAGCTTGGACCTTTTTATCGGAGATACGCAGTATTTT.

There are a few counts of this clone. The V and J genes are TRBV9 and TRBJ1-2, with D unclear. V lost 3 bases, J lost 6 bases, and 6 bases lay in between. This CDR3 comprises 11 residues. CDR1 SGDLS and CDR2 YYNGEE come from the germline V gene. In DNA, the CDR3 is TGTGCCAGCAGCGCTCTCGATGGCTACACCTTC. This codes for CASSALDGYTF.

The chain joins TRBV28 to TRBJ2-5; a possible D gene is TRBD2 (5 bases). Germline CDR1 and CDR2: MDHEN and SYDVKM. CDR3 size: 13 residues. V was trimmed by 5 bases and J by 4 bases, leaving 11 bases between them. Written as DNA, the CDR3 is TGTGCCAGCAGTCGCCTAGCAAGAGAGACCCAGTACTTC. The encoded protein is CASSRLARETQYF.

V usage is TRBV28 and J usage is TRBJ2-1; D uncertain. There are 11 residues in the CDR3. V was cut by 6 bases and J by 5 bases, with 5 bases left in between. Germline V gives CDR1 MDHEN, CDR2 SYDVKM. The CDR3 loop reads CASRRNNEQFF. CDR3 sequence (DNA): TGTGCCAGCAGGCGAAACAATGAGCAGTTCTTC.

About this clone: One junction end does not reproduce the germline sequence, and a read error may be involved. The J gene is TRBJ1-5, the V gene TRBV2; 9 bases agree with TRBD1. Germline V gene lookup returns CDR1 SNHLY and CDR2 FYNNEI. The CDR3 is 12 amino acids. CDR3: CASSGRDRVPYF. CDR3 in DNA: TGTGCCAGCAGTGGCCGGGACAGGGTCCCCTATTTT.

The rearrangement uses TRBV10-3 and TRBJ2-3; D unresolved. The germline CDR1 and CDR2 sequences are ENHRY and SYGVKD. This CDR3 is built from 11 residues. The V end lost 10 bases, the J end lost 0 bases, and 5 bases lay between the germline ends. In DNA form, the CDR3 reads TGTGCCACCCTGAGCACAGATACGCAGTATTTT. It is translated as CATLSTDTQYF.

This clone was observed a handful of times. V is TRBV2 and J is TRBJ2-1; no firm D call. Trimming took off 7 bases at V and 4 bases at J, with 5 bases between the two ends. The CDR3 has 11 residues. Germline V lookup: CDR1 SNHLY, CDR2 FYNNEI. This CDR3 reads CASNLYNEQFF. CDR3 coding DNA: TGTGCCAGCAACCTATACAATGAGCAGTTCTTC.

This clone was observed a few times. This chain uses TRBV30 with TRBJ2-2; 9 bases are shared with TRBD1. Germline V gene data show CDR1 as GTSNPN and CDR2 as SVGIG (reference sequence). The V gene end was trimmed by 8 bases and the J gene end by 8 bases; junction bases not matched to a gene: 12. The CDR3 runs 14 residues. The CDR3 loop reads CARNPTGGSGELFF. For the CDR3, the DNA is TGTGCCAGGAATCCGACAGGGGGTTCTGGGGAGCTGTTTTTT. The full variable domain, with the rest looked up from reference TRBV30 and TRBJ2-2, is SQTIHQWPATLVQPVGSPLSLECTVEGTSNPNLYWYRQAAGRGLQLLFYSVGIGQISSEVPQNLSASRPQDRQFILSSKKLLLSDSGFYLCARNPTGGSGELFFGEGSRLTVL.

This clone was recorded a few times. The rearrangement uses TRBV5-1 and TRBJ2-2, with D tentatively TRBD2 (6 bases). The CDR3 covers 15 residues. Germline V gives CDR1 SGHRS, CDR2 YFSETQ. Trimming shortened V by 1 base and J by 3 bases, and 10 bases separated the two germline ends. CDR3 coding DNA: TGCGCCAGCAGCTTGCTAGCGCTCGACACCGGGGAGCTGTTTTTT. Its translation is CASSLLALDTGELFF. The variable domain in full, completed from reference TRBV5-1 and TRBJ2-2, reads KAGVTQTPRYLIKTRGQQVTLSCSPISGHRSVSWYQQTPGQGLQFLFEYFSETQRNKGNFPGRFSGRQFSNSRSEMNVSTLELGDSALYLCASSLLALDTGELFFGEGSRLTVL.

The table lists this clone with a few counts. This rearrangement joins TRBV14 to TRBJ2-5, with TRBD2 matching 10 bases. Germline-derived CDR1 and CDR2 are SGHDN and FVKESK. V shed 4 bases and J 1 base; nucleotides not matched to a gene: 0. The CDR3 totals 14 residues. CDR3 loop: CASSRTSGQETQYF. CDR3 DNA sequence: TGTGCCAGCAGCCGGACTAGCGGCCAAGAGACCCAGTACTTC.

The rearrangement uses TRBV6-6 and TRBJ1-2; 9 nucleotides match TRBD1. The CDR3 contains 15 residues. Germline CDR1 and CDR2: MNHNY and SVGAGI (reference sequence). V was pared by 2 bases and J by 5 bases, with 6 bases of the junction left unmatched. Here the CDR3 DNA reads TGTGCCAGCAGTTACCGAACCGGGACAGGGTATGGCTACACCTTC. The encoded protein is CASSYRTGTGYGYTF.

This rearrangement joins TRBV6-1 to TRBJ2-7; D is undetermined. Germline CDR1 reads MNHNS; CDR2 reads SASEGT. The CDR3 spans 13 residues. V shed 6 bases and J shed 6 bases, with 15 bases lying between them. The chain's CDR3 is CASSLDGRREQYF. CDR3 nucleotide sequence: TGTGCCAGCAGCCTCGACGGCAGGCGCGAGCAGTACTTC.

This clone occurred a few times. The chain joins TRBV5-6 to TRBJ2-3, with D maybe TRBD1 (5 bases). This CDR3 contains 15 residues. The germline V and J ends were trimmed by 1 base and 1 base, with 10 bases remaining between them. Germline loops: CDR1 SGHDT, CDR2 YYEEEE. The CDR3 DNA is TGTGCCAGCAGCTTGAATGGGGCGGGCACAGATACGCAGTATTTT. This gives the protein CASSLNGAGTDTQYF.

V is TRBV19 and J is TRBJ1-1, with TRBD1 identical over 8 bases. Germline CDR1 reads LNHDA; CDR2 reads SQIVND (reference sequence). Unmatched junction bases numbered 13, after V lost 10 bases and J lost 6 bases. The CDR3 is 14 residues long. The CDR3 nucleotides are TGTGCCACTAGGCGCGGTGGACAGGGCTCTGAAGCTTTCTTT. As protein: CATRRGGQGSEAFF.

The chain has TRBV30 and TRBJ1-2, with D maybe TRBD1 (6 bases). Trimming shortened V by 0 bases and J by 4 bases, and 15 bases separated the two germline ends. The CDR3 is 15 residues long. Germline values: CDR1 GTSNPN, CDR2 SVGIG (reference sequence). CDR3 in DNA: TGTGCCTGGAGTGTAAGCAGGGGTTGGAGCTATGGCTACACCTTC. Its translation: CAWSVSRGWSYGYTF.

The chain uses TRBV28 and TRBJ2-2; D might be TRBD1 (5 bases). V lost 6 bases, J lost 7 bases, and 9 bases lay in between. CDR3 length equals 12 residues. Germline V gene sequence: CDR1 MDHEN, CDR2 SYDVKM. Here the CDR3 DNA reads TGTGCCAGCAGCGCAGGGATCGGGGAGCTGTTTTTT. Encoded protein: CASSAGIGELFF.

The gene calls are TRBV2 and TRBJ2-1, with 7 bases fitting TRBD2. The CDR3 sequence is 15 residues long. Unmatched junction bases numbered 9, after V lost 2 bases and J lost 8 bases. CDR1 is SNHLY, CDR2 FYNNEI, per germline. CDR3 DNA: TGTGCCAGCAGTGAAACGAGCGGGACCGCCCATGAGCAGTTCTTC. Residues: CASSETSGTAHEQFF.

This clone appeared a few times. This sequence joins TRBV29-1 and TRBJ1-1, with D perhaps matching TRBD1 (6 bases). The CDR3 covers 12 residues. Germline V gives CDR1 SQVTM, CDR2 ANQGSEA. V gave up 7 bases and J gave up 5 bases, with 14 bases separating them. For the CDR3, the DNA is TGCAGCGGAGGGGGGGAGGGGACTGAAGCTTTCTTT. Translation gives CSGGGEGTEAFF.

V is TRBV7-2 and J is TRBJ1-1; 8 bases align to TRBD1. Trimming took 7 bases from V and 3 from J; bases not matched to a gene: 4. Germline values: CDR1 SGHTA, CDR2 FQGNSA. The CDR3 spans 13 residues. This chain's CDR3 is CASNTQGDTEAFF. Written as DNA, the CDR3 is TGTGCCAGCAACACACAGGGGGACACTGAAGCTTTCTTT.

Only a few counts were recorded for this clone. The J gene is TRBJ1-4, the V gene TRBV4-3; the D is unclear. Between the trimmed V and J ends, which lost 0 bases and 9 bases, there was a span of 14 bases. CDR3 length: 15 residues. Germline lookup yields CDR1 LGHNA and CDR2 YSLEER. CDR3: CASSQDQKGGKKLFF. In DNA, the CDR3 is TGCGCCAGCAGCCAAGATCAGAAGGGAGGGAAAAAACTGTTTTTT.

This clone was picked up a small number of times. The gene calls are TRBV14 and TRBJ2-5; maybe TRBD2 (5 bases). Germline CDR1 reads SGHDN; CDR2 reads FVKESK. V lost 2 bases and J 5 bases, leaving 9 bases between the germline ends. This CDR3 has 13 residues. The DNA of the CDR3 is TGTGCCAGCAGCCAATTCGGGGAGGAGACCCAGTACTTC. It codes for CASSQFGEETQYF.

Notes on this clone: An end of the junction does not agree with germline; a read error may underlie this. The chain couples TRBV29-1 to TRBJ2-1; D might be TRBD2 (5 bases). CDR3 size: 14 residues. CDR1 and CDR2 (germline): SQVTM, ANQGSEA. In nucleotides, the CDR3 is TGCAGCGTCGGGATGGGATTGAACTACAACGAGCAGTTCTTC. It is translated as CSVGMGLNYNEQFF.

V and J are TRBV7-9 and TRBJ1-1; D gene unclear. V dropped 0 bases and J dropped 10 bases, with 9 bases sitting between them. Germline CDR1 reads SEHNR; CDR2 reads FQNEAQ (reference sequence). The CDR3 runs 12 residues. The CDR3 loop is CASSLAGDVAFF. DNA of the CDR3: TGTGCCAGCAGCTTAGCCGGGGATGTAGCTTTCTTT.

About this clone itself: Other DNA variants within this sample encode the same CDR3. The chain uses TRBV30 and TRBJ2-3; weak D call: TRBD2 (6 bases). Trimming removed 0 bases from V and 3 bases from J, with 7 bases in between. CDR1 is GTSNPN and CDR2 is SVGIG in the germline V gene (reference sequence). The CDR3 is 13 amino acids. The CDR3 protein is CAWSVLATDTQYF. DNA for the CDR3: TGTGCCTGGAGTGTACTAGCTACAGATACGCAGTATTTT.

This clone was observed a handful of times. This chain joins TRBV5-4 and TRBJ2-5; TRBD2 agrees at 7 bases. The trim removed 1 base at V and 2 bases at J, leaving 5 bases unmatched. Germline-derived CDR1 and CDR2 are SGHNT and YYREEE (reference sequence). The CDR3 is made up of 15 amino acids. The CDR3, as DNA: TGTGCCAGCAGCTTGAGGAGCGGGGAACAAGAGACCCAGTACTTC. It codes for CASSLRSGEQETQYF.